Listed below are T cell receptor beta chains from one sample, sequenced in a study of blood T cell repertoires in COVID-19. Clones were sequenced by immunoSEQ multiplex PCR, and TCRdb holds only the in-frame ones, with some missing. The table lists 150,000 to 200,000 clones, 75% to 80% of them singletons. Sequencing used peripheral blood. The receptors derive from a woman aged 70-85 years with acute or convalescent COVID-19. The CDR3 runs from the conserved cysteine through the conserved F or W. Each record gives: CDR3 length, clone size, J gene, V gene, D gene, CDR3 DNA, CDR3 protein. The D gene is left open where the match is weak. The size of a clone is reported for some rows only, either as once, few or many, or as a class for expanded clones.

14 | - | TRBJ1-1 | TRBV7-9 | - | TGTGCCAGCAGCTTACAACAGGGGAACACTGAAGCTTTCTTT | CASSLQQGNTEAFF
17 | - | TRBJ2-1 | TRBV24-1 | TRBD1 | TGTGCCACCAGTGATTCCCGGCCGGACAGGAACTACAATGAGCAGTTCTTC | CATSDSRPDRNYNEQFF
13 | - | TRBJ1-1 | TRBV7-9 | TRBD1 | TGTGCCAGCAGCTTAGGCTCTGGGACAGGGACCGCCTTT | CASSLGSGTGTAF
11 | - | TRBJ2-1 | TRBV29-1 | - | TGCAGCGTTGCGTCTACGGATGAGCAGTTCTTC | CSVASTDEQFF
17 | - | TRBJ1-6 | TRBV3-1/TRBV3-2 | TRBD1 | TGTGCCAGCAGCCAAGGGCTGACCGGGACAGGAGGTTCACCCCTCCACTTT | CASSQGLTGTGGSPLHF
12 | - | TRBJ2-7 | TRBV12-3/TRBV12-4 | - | TGTGCCAGCAGACCCAGCTCCTACGAGCAGTACTTC | CASRPSSYEQYF
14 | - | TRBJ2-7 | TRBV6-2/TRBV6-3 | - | TGTGCCAGCAGCCAGACTACCAGACTGCTCGAGCAGTACTTC | CASSQTTRLLEQYF
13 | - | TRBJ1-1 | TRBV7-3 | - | TGTGCCAGCAGCTTATTGCGAGACACTGAAGCTTTCTTT | CASSLLRDTEAFF
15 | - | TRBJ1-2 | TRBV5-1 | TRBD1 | TGCGCCAGCAGCTTGACGACAGGGGGCGTTAGAGGCTACACCTTC | CASSLTTGGVRGYTF
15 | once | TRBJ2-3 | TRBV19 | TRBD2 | TGTGCCAGTAATTTCAGGGCGGGAGGCGGAGATACGCAGTATTTT | CASNFRAGGGDTQYF
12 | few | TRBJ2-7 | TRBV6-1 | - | TGTGCCAGCAGTGAACAAATCTACGAGCAGTACTTC | CASSEQIYEQYF
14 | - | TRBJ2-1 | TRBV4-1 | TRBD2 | TGCGCCAGCAGCCAATTAGGGAGGGGAGAGGAGCAGTTCTTC | CASSQLGRGEEQFF
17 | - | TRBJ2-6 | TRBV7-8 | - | TGTGCCAGCGGTCTAGCGCTACTTAGCTCTGGGGCCAACGTCCTGACTTTC | CASGLALLSSGANVLTF
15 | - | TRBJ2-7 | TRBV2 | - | TGTGCCAGCAGTGAATCGCAGATTCTCTCCTACGAGCAGTACTTC | CASSESQILSYEQYF
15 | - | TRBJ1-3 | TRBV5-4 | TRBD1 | TGTGCCAGCAGCCAGGACAGGGGAACTGGAAACACCATATATTTT | CASSQDRGTGNTIYF
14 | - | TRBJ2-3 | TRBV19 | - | TGTGCCAGTAGTATGCAGGTTAGCACAGATACGCAGTATTTT | CASSMQVSTDTQYF
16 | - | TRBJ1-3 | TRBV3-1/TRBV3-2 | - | TGTGCCAGCAGCCAAGATCCCCCCCGGACAGGAAACACCATATATTTT | CASSQDPPRTGNTIYF